This T cell receptor beta chain comes out of a study of shared clonotypes between healthy human individuals. About the study: Every donor yielded three CD4 naive, three CD4 memory, two CD8 naive and one CD8 memory plate.

About this clone itself: Its target is unknown.

Deep-level running was used for the assay. The assay was immunoSEQ multiplex PCR, and TCRdb's table has in-frame clones only and misses some. The sample has 1.5 million to 2.5 million clones, roughly 95% seen once. Naive CD8 cells comprised CD45RO-negative, CCR7-positively selected cells, excluding terminally differentiated effector memory CD45RA+ cells. Study conclusions and caveats: What rarefaction showed was incomplete sorted-subset sequencing despite large depth.

This TCR came from a man aged 18-30 years in good health. Sample: naive CD8+ T cells sorted from blood.

The CDR3 region has the DNA TGCGCCAGCAGCCAAGTTGCCGGCGCTGAAGCTTTCTTT. It specifies CASSQVAGAEAFF. The genes are TRBV4-3 and TRBJ1-1, with unresolved D. The CDR3 sequence is 13 residues long. Trimming took 1 base from V and 6 from J, leaving 9 bases between them. CDR1 is LGHNA and CDR2 is YSLEER in the germline V gene.